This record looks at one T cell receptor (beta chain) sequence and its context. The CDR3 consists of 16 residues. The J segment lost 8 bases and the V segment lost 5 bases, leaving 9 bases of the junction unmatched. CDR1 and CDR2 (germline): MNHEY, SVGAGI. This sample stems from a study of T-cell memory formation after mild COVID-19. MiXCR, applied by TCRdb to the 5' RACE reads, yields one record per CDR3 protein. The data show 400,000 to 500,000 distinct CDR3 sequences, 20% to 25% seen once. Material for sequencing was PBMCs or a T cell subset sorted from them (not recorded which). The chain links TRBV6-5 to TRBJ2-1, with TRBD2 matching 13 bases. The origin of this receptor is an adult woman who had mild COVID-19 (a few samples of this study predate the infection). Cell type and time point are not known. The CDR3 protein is CASSPWTSGSQDEQFF. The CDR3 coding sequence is TGTGCCAGCAGTCCCTGGACTAGCGGGAGTCAGGATGAGCAGTTCTTC.